A selection of T cell receptor beta chains follows, all from one sample in a study of blood T cell repertoires in COVID-19. Measured with immunoSEQ multiplex PCR; TCRdb has only the in-frame clones, and not every one. This table holds about 120,000 clones, around 88% found once. Sample: peripheral blood. These receptors were collected from a human donor with acute or convalescent COVID-19. The donor label of this sample is uncertain. CDR3s include the opening cysteine and the closing phenylalanine or tryptophan. The order of the fields is clone size, J gene, V gene, D gene, CDR3 protein, CDR3 DNA. A D gene is named only where the DNA matches it firmly. A row's size may be missing; if present it is once, few, many or a size class.

- TRBJ1-3 TRBV5-1 - CASSLGGAGNTIYF TGCGCCAGCAGCTTGGGGGGCGCTGGAAACACCATATATTTT
- TRBJ1-6 TRBV2 - CASSVPLHF TGTGCCAGCAGCGTACCCCTCCACTTT
- TRBJ2-7 TRBV13 TRBD2 CASSLEVAGTYEQYF TGTGCCAGCAGCTTAGAAGTAGCGGGAACCTACGAGCAGTACTTC
- TRBJ1-4 TRBV29-1 - CSVEVPIATGTNEKLFF TGCAGCGTTGAAGTCCCCATAGCGACGGGAACTAATGAAAAACTGTTTTTT
- TRBJ1-5 TRBV6-6 - CASSQTAPMGNQPQHF TGTGCCAGCAGTCAAACAGCTCCTATGGGCAATCAGCCCCAGCATTTT
- TRBJ1-1 TRBV19 TRBD1 CASIPLTGGSEAFF TGTGCCAGTATCCCCTTGACAGGGGGGTCTGAAGCTTTCTTT
- TRBJ2-7 TRBV27 - CASGADRTQSYEQYF TGTGCCAGCGGTGCGGACAGAACGCAATCCTACGAGCAGTACTTC
- TRBJ2-3 TRBV27 TRBD1 CASSRKTGADTQYF TGTGCCAGCAGCCGAAAAACAGGGGCAGATACGCAGTATTTT
- TRBJ1-2 TRBV7-9 - CASSLSGRNYGYTF TGTGCCAGCAGCTTGTCGGGTAGGAACTATGGCTACACCTTC
- TRBJ1-5 TRBV10-3 - CAISESLTVNSNQPQHF TGTGCCATCAGTGAGTCGCTTACGGTAAATAGCAATCAGCCCCAGCATTTT
- TRBJ2-3 TRBV15 - CATSRDLAGLQYF TGTGCCACCAGCAGAGATCTGGCAGGATTGCAGTATTTT
- TRBJ2-7 TRBV5-6 TRBD1 CASSLVTGEERYEQYF TGTGCCAGCAGCTTGGTGACAGGGGAGGAGAGGTACGAGCAGTACTTC
once TRBJ2-4 TRBV23-1 TRBD1 CASSRPNSTGGDGKNIQYF TGCGCCAGCAGTCGCCCGAACTCCACAGGGGGCGACGGCAAAAACATTCAGTACTTC
- TRBJ1-4 TRBV11-2 - CASSLTGLRRTNEKLFF TGTGCCAGCAGCTTAACAGGGTTGCGCAGGACTAATGAAAAACTGTTTTTT
- TRBJ2-7 TRBV5-1 TRBD1 CASSSPPGQASYEQYF TGCGCCAGCAGCTCCCCTCCGGGACAGGCGTCCTACGAGCAGTACTTC
- TRBJ2-1 TRBV4-2 - CASSQDGFKGLGEFF TGTGCCAGCAGCCAAGATGGGTTTAAGGGACTTGGGGAGTTCTTC
- TRBJ1-3 TRBV30 - CAWTPGGNTIYF TGTGCCTGGACCCCAGGGGGAAACACCATATATTTT
- TRBJ2-3 TRBV3-1/TRBV3-2 TRBD1 CASSSKVRGLVVTDTQYF TGTGCCAGCAGCTCTAAAGTCAGGGGGTTGGTTGTTACAGATACGCAGTATTTT
- TRBJ1-5 TRBV19 - CASSITAGDSNQPQHF TGTGCCAGTAGTATCACGGCAGGGGATAGCAATCAGCCCCAGCATTTT
- TRBJ2-1 TRBV11-3 TRBD2 CASSPNPSTSGGARFF TGTGCCAGCAGCCCGAACCCCTCGACTAGCGGGGGCGCGCGGTTCTTC
- TRBJ1-5 TRBV10-3 TRBD1 CAISESNRGGNQPQHF TGTGCCATCAGTGAGTCAAACAGGGGTGGCAATCAGCCCCAGCATTTT
- TRBJ1-2 TRBV11-2 - CASSTSTANYGYTF TGTGCCAGCAGCACCTCGACAGCTAACTATGGCTACACCTTC
- TRBJ1-3 TRBV18 - CASSPSDSTGNTIYF TGTGCCAGCTCACCATCGGACAGCACTGGAAACACCATATATTTT
once TRBJ2-3 TRBV15 TRBD2 CATSRVLGGSGTDTQYF TGTGCCACCAGCAGAGTTTTGGGGGGGTCGGGCACAGATACGCAGTATTTT